This paragraph reports one TCR beta chain. What it binds is not known. This sample is drawn from a study of T cell clonality in common variable immunodeficiency. General observations from the study: In common variable immunodeficiency, TCR beta chains reportedly carried fewer deletions and N-nucleotide insertions. Compared with healthy controls, CVID subjects showed increased TCRbeta clonality, mostly in about a third.

The method was immunoSEQ multiplex PCR; TCRdb's version includes in-frame clones alone and lacks a portion of them. Observed are about 30,000 clones, no singletons, with the top ten taking about 5%. The sequenced sample was peripheral blood mononuclear cells. The TCR originated in a human donor with common variable immunodeficiency.

The CDR3 region is CASSRSGGAAFF. Incomplete CDR3 DNA: TGTGCCAGCAGCCGTTCGGGGGGCGCG. The chain joins TRBV7-9 to TRBJ1-1; D may be TRBD1 (6 bases). The read terminates 3 residues ahead of where the CDR3 ends, so the germline J gene completes it. The CDR3 has 12 residues. The germline gives CDR1 SEHNR, CDR2 FQNEAQ (reference sequence).